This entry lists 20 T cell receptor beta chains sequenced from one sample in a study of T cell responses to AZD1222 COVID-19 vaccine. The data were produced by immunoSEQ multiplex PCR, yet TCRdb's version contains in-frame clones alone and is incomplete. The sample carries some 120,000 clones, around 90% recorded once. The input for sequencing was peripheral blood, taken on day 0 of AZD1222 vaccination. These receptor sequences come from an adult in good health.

The CDR3 nucleotides read TGTGCCAGCAGGGGGACAATTCCGGGTGGAAACACCATATATTTT. Protein: CASRGTIPGGNTIYF. The rearrangement joins TRBV2 to TRBJ1-3, with a weak D call TRBD1 (6 bases). Germline V gene lookup returns CDR1 SNHLY and CDR2 FYNNEI. The length of the CDR3 is 15 residues. The V and J ends lost 6 bases and 3 bases respectively, with 15 bases between them.

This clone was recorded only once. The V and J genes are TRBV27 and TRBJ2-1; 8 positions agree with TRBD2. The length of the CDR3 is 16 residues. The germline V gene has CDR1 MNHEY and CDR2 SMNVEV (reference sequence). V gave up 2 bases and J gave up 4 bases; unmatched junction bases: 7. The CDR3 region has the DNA TGTGCCAGCAGTTTAAGCGGGAGCGGCCCATACAATGAGCAGTTCTTC. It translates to CASSLSGSGPYNEQFF.

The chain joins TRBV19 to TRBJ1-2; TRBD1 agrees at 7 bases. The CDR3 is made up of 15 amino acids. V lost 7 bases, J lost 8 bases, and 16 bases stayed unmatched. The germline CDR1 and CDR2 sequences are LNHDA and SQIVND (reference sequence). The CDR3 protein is CASTGTGVRGWGYTF. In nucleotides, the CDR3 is TGTGCCAGTACCGGAACAGGGGTCCGTGGTTGGGGCTACACCTTC.

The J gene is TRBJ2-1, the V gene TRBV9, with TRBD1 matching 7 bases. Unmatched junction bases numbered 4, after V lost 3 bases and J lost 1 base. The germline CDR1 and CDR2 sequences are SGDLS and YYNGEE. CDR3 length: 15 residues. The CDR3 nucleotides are TGTGCCAGCAGCGCAGGGACAGAATCCTACAATGAGCAGTTCTTC. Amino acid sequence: CASSAGTESYNEQFF.

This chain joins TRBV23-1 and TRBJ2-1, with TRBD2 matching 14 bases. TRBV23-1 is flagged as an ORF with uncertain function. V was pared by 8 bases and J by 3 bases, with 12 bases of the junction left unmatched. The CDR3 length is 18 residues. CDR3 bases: TGCGCCAGCTCAGGGACTAGCGGGAGAACAGGGAACTACAATGAGCAGTTCTTC. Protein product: CASSGTSGRTGNYNEQFF.

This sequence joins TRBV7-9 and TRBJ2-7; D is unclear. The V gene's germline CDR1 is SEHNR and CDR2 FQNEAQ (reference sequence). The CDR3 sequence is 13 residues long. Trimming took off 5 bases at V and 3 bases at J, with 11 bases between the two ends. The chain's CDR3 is CASSPLNYYEQYF. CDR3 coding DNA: TGTGCCAGCAGCCCCCTTAATTACTACGAGCAGTACTTC.

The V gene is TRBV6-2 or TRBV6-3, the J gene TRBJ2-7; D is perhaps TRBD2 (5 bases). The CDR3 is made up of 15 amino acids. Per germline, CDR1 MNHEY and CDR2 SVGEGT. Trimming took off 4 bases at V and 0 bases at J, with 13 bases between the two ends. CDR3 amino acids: CASSSLVSGSYEQYF. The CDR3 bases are TGTGCCAGCAGTTCGTTAGTAAGCGGCTCCTACGAGCAGTACTTC.

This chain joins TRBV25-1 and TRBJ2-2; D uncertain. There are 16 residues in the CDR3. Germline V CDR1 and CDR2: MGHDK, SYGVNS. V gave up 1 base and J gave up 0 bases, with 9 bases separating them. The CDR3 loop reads CASSEWSPANTGELFF. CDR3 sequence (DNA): TGTGCCAGCAGTGAATGGTCACCAGCGAACACCGGGGAGCTGTTTTTT.

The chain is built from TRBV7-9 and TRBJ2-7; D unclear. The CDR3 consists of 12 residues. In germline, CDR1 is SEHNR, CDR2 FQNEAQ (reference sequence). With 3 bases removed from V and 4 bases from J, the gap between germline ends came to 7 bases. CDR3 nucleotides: TGTGCCAGCAGCTTCTCTATATACGAGCAGTACTTC. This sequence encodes CASSFSIYEQYF. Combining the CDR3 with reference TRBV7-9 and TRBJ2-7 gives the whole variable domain DTGVSQNPRHKITKRGQNVTFRCDPISEHNRLYWYRQTLGQGPEFLTYFQNEAQLEKSRLLSDRFSAERPKGSFSTLEIQRTEQGDSAMYLCASSFSIYEQYFGPGTRLTVT.

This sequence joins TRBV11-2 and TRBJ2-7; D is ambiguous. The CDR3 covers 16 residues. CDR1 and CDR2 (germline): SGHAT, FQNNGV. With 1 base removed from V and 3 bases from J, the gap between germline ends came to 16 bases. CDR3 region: CASSLGQAVNIYEQYF. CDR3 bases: TGTGCCAGCAGCTTAGGGCAGGCCGTAAATATCTACGAGCAGTACTTC.

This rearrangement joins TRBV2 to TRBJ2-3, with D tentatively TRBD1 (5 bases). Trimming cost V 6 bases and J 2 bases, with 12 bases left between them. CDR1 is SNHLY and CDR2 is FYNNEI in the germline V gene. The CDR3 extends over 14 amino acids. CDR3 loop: CASSMDTTTDTQYF. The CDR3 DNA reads TGTGCCAGCAGCATGGACACCACCACAGATACGCAGTATTTT.

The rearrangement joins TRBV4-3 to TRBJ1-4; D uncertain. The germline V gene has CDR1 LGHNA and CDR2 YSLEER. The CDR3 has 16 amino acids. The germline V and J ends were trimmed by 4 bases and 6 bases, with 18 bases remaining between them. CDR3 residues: CASSRTPAKPHEKLFF. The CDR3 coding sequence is TGCGCCAGCAGCCGGACCCCAGCCAAGCCCCATGAAAAACTGTTTTTT.

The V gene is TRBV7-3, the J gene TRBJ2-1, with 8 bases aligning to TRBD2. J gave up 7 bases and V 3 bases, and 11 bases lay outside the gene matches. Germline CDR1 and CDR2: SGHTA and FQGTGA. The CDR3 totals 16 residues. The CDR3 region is CASSLASGRFQNEQFF. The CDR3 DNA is TGTGCCAGCAGCTTGGCCAGCGGGAGATTCCAGAATGAGCAGTTCTTC.

CDR3 amino acids: CASSFGGANTEAFF. DNA of the CDR3: TGTGCCAGCAGTTTCGGAGGGGCGAACACTGAAGCTTTCTTT. The chain uses TRBV28 and TRBJ1-1, with D maybe TRBD1 (5 bases). Trimming cost V 3 bases and J 1 base, with 9 bases left between them. This CDR3 is 14 amino acids long. Per the germline V gene, CDR1 is MDHEN and CDR2 is SYDVKM.

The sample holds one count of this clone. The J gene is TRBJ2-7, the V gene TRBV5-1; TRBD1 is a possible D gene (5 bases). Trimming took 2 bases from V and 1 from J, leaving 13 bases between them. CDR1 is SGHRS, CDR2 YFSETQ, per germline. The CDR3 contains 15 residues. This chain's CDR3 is CASSLYRWISYEQYF. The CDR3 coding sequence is TGCGCCAGCAGCTTATACAGGTGGATATCCTACGAGCAGTACTTC.

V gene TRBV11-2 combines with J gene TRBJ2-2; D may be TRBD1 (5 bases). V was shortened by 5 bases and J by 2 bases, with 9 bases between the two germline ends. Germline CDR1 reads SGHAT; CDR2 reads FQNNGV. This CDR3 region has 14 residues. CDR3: CASSLGHNTGELFF. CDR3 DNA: TGTGCCAGCAGCCTTGGACACAACACCGGGGAGCTGTTTTTT.

This CDR3 is CASSIDPPTLAASYEQYF. In DNA, the CDR3 is TGTGCCAGTAGTATAGATCCCCCTACACTAGCGGCCTCCTACGAGCAGTACTTC. The rearrangement uses TRBV19 and TRBJ2-7, with 8 bases matching TRBD2. The germline gives CDR1 LNHDA, CDR2 SQIVND (reference sequence). The CDR3 is 18 amino acids. The V gene end was trimmed by 0 bases and the J gene end by 0 bases; junction bases not matched to a gene: 10.

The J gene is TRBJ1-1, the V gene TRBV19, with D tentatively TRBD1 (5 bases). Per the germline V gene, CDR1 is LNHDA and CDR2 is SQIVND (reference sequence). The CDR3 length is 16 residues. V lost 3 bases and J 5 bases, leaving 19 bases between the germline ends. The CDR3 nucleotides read TGTGCCAGTAGTATGGGTCAGGGTTGGAGAAGAACTGAAGCTTTCTTT. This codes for CASSMGQGWRRTEAFF.

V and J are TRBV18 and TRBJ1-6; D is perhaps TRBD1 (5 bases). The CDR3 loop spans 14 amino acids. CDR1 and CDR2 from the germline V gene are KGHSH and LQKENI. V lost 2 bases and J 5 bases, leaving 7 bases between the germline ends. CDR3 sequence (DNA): TGTGCCAGCTCACCAGAACAGGATAATTCACCCCTCCACTTT. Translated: CASSPEQDNSPLHF.

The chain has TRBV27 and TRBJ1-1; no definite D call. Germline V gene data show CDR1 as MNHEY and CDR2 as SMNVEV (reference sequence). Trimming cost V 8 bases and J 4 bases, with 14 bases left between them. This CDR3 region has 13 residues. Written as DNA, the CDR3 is TGTGCCAGCTCTCCTCCGGGAACCACTGAAGCTTTCTTT. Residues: CASSPPGTTEAFF.